The present TCR beta chain was sequenced within a study of shared clonotypes between healthy human individuals. CD4+ cells were split into CD45RA+ naive and CD45RA-negative memory subsets. The germline gives CDR1 SGHKS, CDR2 YYEKEE (reference sequence). The CDR3 is 13 amino acids. Trimming took off 1 base at V and 5 bases at J, with 7 bases between the two ends. The study ran the assay at deep level. Some clones are missing from TCRdb's copy, which holds only in-frame ones; the method was immunoSEQ multiplex PCR. In the table there are almost 750,000 clones, 72% of which are singletons. The sequencing sample was made of memory CD4+ T cells sorted from blood. Subset given: CD45RA-negative fraction. The TCR sequence derives from a woman aged 25-40 years in good health. The gene calls are TRBV5-5 and TRBJ1-5; no definite D call. The chain's CDR3 is CASSLSYDQPQHF. In DNA, the CDR3 is TGTGCCAGCAGCTTGAGCTATGATCAGCCCCAGCATTTT.